This TCR beta chain comes out of a study of T cells after yellow fever vaccination. Study information: SMART-Seq v4 Ultra Low Input served to prepare low-cell-number fractions.

Per germline, CDR1 SNHLY and CDR2 FYNNEI. J gave up 8 bases and V 1 base, and 7 bases lay outside the gene matches. The CDR3 has 15 amino acids. Via MiXCR, TCRdb re-called the 5' RACE reads, giving one row per CDR3 protein. The table lists about 580,000 distinct CDR3 sequences, about 17% of them singletons. This clonotype appeared a few times. The clonotype was recovered from a man aged 18 to 35 who received the YFV17D yellow fever vaccine. The input for sequencing was PBMCs, taken roughly 5 days after the first yellow fever vaccination. This rearrangement joins TRBV2 to TRBJ1-4; TRBD1 agrees at 7 bases. The CDR3 loop is CASSEVTGVGEKLFF. CDR3 nucleotides: TGTGCCAGCAGTGAAGTCACAGGGGTAGGCGAAAAACTGTTTTTT.